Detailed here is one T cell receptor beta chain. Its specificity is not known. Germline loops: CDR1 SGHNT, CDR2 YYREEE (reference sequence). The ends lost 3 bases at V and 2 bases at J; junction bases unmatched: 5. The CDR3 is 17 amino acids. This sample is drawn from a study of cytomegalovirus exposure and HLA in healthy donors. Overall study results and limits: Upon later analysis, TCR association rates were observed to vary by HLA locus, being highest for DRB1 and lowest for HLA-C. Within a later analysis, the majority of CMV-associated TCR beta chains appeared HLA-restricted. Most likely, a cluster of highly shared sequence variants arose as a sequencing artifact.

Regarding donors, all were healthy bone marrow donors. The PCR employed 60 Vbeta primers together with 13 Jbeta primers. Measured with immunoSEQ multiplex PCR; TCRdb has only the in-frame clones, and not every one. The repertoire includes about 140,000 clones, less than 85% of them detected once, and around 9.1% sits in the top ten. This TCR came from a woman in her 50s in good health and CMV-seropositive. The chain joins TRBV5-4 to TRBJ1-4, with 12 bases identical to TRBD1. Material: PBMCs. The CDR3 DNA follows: TGTGCCAGCAGCTCCGGGACAGGGGGCCTTACTAATGAAAAACTGTTTTTT. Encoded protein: CASSSGTGGLTNEKLFF. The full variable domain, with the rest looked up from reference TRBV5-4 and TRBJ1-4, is ETGVTQSPTHLIKTRGQQVTLRCSSQSGHNTVSWYQQALGQGPQFIFQYYREEENGRGNFPPRFSGLQFPNYSSELNVNALELDDSALYLCASSSGTGGLTNEKLFFGSGTQLSVL.